This T cell receptor (beta chain) was documented in a study of blood T cell repertoires in COVID-19. Trimming at V came to 4 bases and at J to 9 bases, leaving 10 bases not matched to a gene. Germline lookup yields CDR1 SGHRS and CDR2 YFSETQ. The CDR3 is 16 residues long. Repertoires were generated with immunoSEQ multiplex PCR, while TCRdb's copy carries only in-frame clones and drops some. The sample shows more than 200,000 clones, 80% to 90% of them seen only once. The clonotype was recovered from a woman aged 25 to 45 who had recovered from COVID-19. The chain employs TRBV5-1 and TRBJ2-1, with TRBD2 matching 13 bases. The sample was PBMCs or T cells enriched from blood (not recorded which). In nucleotides, the CDR3 is TGCGCCAGCAGCCTAAGGACTAGCGGGAGCCAGAGTGAGCAGTTCTTC. Amino acids: CASSLRTSGSQSEQFF.